One and the same sample provided the 8 T cell receptor beta chains below, sequenced in a study of CD8 T cells in ankylosing spondylitis. MiXCR, run by TCRdb on the 5' RACE reads, gives a single entry per CDR3 protein. The sample contains over 110,000 distinct CDR3 sequences, 7% to 9% of which appear only once. The sequencing input was synovial fluid, either unsorted or a sorted T cell fraction (not recorded which). The receptors here all came from a male donor with ankylosing spondylitis.

The CDR3 loop reads CASSIQGRDNEQFF. DNA for the CDR3: TGTGCCAGCAGCATACAGGGGCGGGACAATGAGCAGTTCTTC. V is TRBV7-2 and J is TRBJ2-1; TRBD1 agrees at 7 bases. Per germline, CDR1 SGHTA and CDR2 FQGNSA. This CDR3 has 14 amino acids. Unmatched junction bases numbered 6, after V lost 5 bases and J lost 5 bases.

This clonotype has a count of ten or more. The chain employs TRBV7-2 and TRBJ1-1; D unresolved. V lost 0 bases, J lost 4 bases, and 9 bases lay in between. This CDR3 is 14 amino acids long. Germline CDR1 SGHTA, CDR2 FQGNSA. CDR3 loop: CASSLASSGTEAFF. The CDR3 DNA follows: TGTGCCAGCAGCTTAGCCTCATCTGGCACTGAAGCTTTCTTT.

This clonotype has at least ten counts. This rearrangement joins TRBV4-3 to TRBJ2-1, with 10 bases that match TRBD1. Looked up from germline, CDR1 is LGHNA and CDR2 is YSLEER. With 1 base clipped from V and 5 bases from J, the junction kept 11 bases outside the gene matches. This CDR3 has 18 residues. The CDR3 nucleotides read TGCGCCAGCAGCCAAGCGTCCCGGGACAGGGGAATTCACAATGAGCAGTTCTTC. Translating it yields CASSQASRDRGIHNEQFF.

This clonotype was picked up many times. The chain links TRBV12-3 or TRBV12-4 to TRBJ2-4; D is unresolved. The CDR3 loop spans 15 amino acids. V lost 4 bases, J lost 3 bases, and 13 bases lay in between. CDR3 nucleotides: TGTGCCAGCAGTTCCTCCCGAATAGGCAAAAACATTCAGTACTTC. Translating gives CASSSSRIGKNIQYF.

J is TRBJ2-3 and V is TRBV4-3, with a weak D call TRBD1 (6 bases). The length of the CDR3 is 16 residues. CDR1 and CDR2 (germline): LGHNA, YSLEER. Trimming removed 2 bases from V and 2 bases from J, with 14 bases in between. CDR3 region: CASSQMRTDYTDTQYF. DNA for the CDR3: TGCGCCAGCAGCCAAATGAGGACAGACTACACAGATACGCAGTATTTT.

The gene calls are TRBV28 and TRBJ1-4; 7 positions agree with TRBD1. This CDR3 spans 14 amino acids. Germline V gene data show CDR1 as MDHEN and CDR2 as SYDVKM. Germline trimming cut 4 bases from V and 7 bases from J; bases unmatched to any gene: 6. The CDR3 DNA is TGTGCCAGCAGTTCCGGACAGGCGAGTGAAAAACTGTTTTTT. Translation gives CASSSGQASEKLFF.

The sample holds a few counts of this clonotype. One base away lies a much larger clone, so this may be a sequencing read error. The chain combines TRBV4-2 with TRBJ2-7, with D possibly TRBD2 on 6 matching bases. The CDR3 has 13 residues. Germline V gene data show CDR1 as LGHNA and CDR2 as YNFKEQ. Trimming shortened V by 4 bases and J by 0 bases, and 7 bases separated the two germline ends. In DNA form, the CDR3 reads TGTGCCAGCAGCCGGGACTGCTCCTACGAGCAGTACTTC. Its protein is CASSRDCSYEQYF.

This clonotype rates as medium-sized. The chain recombines TRBV7-2 with TRBJ1-1, with unresolved D. The CDR3 has 15 amino acids. Germline V lookup: CDR1 SGHTA, CDR2 FQGNSA. The V end was cut by 5 bases, the J end by 4 bases, with 17 bases between. DNA for the CDR3: TGTGCCAGCAGCCCAGAACGGGTCCCGACCACTGAAGCTTTCTTT. It codes for CASSPERVPTTEAFF.